Presented here are 15 T cell receptor beta chains from one specimen sequenced in a study of memory B cells and T cells in multiple sclerosis. TCRdb's table, derived via immunoSEQ multiplex PCR, lists solely in-frame clones and lacks some. The sample shows 12,000 to 15,000 clones, approximately 69% of them seen only once. The sequencing input was memory (CD45RO+) CD4+ T cells from blood. The source of these receptors is a human donor with multiple sclerosis.

The chain is built from TRBV30 and TRBJ2-5; D gene uncertain. This CDR3 has 14 amino acids. V lost 0 bases and J 3 bases, leaving 11 bases between the germline ends. Germline V gene sequence: CDR1 GTSNPN, CDR2 SVGIG (reference sequence). CDR3 DNA: TGTGCCTGGAGTGTTGGGCAATTTGAAGAGACCCAGTACTTC. Translation gives CAWSVGQFEETQYF.

The chain employs TRBV28 and TRBJ1-2; D may be TRBD1 (5 bases). The CDR3 is made up of 12 amino acids. The V gene lost 7 bases and the J gene lost 5 bases, with 11 bases spanning the gap. The germline CDR1 and CDR2 sequences are MDHEN and SYDVKM. CDR3 amino acids: CASNSGVYGYTF. The CDR3 region has the DNA TGTGCCAGCAACTCGGGGGTATATGGCTACACCTTC.

The J gene is TRBJ2-5, the V gene TRBV19; 7 bases align to TRBD2. The CDR3 is made up of 13 amino acids. The germline V gene encodes CDR1 LNHDA and CDR2 SQIVND (reference sequence). V shed 5 bases and J 2 bases; nucleotides not matched to a gene: 2. In DNA, the CDR3 is TGTGCCAGTAGTGGGGGACTACAAGAGACCCAGTACTTC. Its translation is CASSGGLQETQYF. Drawing the rest from reference TRBV19 and TRBJ2-5, the complete variable domain is DGGITQSPKYLFRKEGQNVTLSCEQNLNHDAMYWYRQDPGQGLRLIYYSQIVNDFQKGDIAEGYSVSREKKESFPLTVTSAQKNPTAFYLCASSGGLQETQYFGPGTRLLVL.

The chain employs TRBV6-5 and TRBJ1-4; the match to TRBD1 covers 7 bases. Germline CDR1 reads MNHEY; CDR2 reads SVGAGI. V trimming: 4 bases; J trimming: 8 bases; junction bases outside the gene matches: 10. This CDR3 is built from 15 residues. The DNA for the CDR3 is TGTGCCAGCAGTTTCTCAGGGGGTTTTGAAGAAAAACTGTTTTTT. Encoded protein: CASSFSGGFEEKLFF.

J is TRBJ2-7 and V is TRBV2; D is possibly TRBD2 (7 bases). This CDR3 is 14 amino acids long. CDR1 SNHLY and CDR2 FYNNEI come from the germline V gene. Trimming removed 7 bases from V and 2 bases from J, with 15 bases in between. CDR3 bases: TGTGCCAGCAATAGGGGGGGCCCTCCCTACGAGCAGTACTTC. It encodes CASNRGGPPYEQYF.

This chain joins TRBV7-3 and TRBJ1-3; D is ambiguous. Between the trimmed V and J ends, which lost 2 bases and 4 bases, there was a span of 9 bases. The CDR3 length is 14 residues. CDR1 SGHTA and CDR2 FQGTGA come from the germline V gene. CDR3 in DNA: TGTGCCAGCAGCTTACAATCCCCAGGAAACACCATATATTTT. Encoded protein: CASSLQSPGNTIYF. Full variable domain (rest looked up from reference TRBV7-3 and TRBJ1-3): GAGVSQTPSNKVTEKGKYVELRCDPISGHTALYWYRQSLGQGPEFLIYFQGTGAADDSGLPNDRFFAVRPEGSVSTLKIQRTERGDSAVYLCASSLQSPGNTIYFGEGSWLTVV.

This clone was counted between two and nine times. V is TRBV30 and J is TRBJ1-3; D unclear. Trimming pared 2 bases from V and 6 bases from J, leaving 8 bases between. In germline, CDR1 is GTSNPN, CDR2 SVGIG (reference sequence). This CDR3 has 12 residues. The CDR3 spells CAWSSSQNTIYF. The CDR3 bases are TGTGCCTGGAGTTCTAGCCAAAACACCATATATTTT.

V and J are TRBV27 and TRBJ2-7, with TRBD1 identical over 7 bases. After removal of 6 bases from V and 3 bases from J, the junction contained 5 bases not matched to a gene. Germline values: CDR1 MNHEY, CDR2 SMNVEV (reference sequence). The CDR3 is 13 residues long. The CDR3 sequence is CASRGQLDYEQYF. The CDR3 DNA reads as TGTGCCAGCAGGGGACAGCTAGACTACGAGCAGTACTTC.

The V and J genes are TRBV6-5 and TRBJ1-2; D is perhaps TRBD1 (6 bases). This CDR3 has 13 amino acids. The germline CDR1 and CDR2 sequences are MNHEY and SVGAGI. V was shortened by 5 bases and J by 8 bases, with 15 bases between the two germline ends. This chain's CDR3 is CASSQLGQQGYTF. For the CDR3, the DNA is TGTGCCAGCAGTCAACTCGGACAGCAAGGCTACACCTTC.

The chain combines TRBV5-4 with TRBJ1-6; the D gene is possibly TRBD1 (5 bases). The germline V gene has CDR1 SGHNT and CDR2 YYREEE (reference sequence). Trimming cost V 4 bases and J 9 bases, with 20 bases left between them. The CDR3 totals 16 residues. CDR3 in amino acids: CASSHSPGFGGSPLHF. As DNA, the CDR3 is TGTGCCAGCAGCCACTCACCGGGCTTCGGGGGTTCACCCCTCCACTTT. Variable domain in full (rest from reference TRBV5-4 and TRBJ1-6): ETGVTQSPTHLIKTRGQQVTLRCSSQSGHNTVSWYQQALGQGPQFIFQYYREEENGRGNFPPRFSGLQFPNYSSELNVNALELDDSALYLCASSHSPGFGGSPLHFGNGTRLTVT.

This clone was observed a handful of times. The chain carries TRBV6-1 and TRBJ2-7; possible D gene TRBD2, 6 bases. The length of the CDR3 is 15 residues. V lost 2 bases and J 3 bases, leaving 14 bases between the germline ends. CDR1 and CDR2 (germline): MNHNS, SASEGT. The CDR3 region is CASSELWGGVYEQYF. The CDR3 DNA is TGTGCCAGCAGTGAATTATGGGGAGGAGTCTACGAGCAGTACTTC.

This rearrangement joins TRBV11-2 to TRBJ2-7; no clear D. Trimming removed 3 bases from V and 3 bases from J, with 6 bases in between. Germline values: CDR1 SGHAT, CDR2 FQNNGV. CDR3 length equals 12 residues. The CDR3, as DNA: TGTGCCAGCAGCTTTAGGAGCTACGAGCAGTACTTC. Protein product: CASSFRSYEQYF.

This chain connects TRBV7-8 to TRBJ1-5; maybe TRBD1 (5 bases). Looked up from germline, CDR1 is SGHVS and CDR2 is FQNEAQ. Trimming stripped 1 base from V and 6 bases from J, with 7 bases between. The CDR3 contains 13 residues. This CDR3 is CASSLEGIQPQHF. CDR3 bases: TGTGCCAGCAGCTTAGAGGGGATTCAGCCCCAGCATTTT.

The J gene is TRBJ2-3, the V gene TRBV10-1; TRBD2 matches at 13 bases. The CDR3 runs to 15 residues. J lost 8 bases, V lost 6 bases, and 8 bases had no gene match. The germline V gene encodes CDR1 WNHNN and CDR2 SYGVQD (reference sequence). The DNA of the CDR3 is TGCGCCAGCAGATACGGGACTAGCGGGAAAGGTACGCAGTATTTT. The encoded protein is CASRYGTSGKGTQYF.

The chain joins TRBV25-1 to TRBJ1-2; D unresolved. V lost 1 base, J lost 7 bases, and 13 bases lay in between. This CDR3 has 14 amino acids. In germline, CDR1 is MGHDK, CDR2 SYGVNS. In DNA, the CDR3 is TGTGCCAGCAGTGAATTGGGAGCCAGCAGTGGCTACACCTTC. It is translated as CASSELGASSGYTF.